The sequence of this TCR beta chain was determined in a study of blood T cell repertoires in COVID-19. Study-level background: The United States, Italy and Spain supplied acute and convalescent COVID-19 samples. The cDNA or gDNA used as material had been derived from T cells, B-cell-depleted T cells, or PBMCs.

V shed 2 bases and J shed 4 bases, with 12 bases lying between them. CDR3 length: 15 amino acids. CDR1 MNHEY and CDR2 SMNVEV come from the germline V gene (reference sequence). In the original workflow: Amplified reference gene primers provided the basis for estimating nucleated cell counts. Data came from immunoSEQ multiplex PCR; TCRdb stores just in-frame clones and leaves some out. V and J calls and clone size follow that table, whereas D and trimming were derived from the DNA. Of 85,000 to 120,000 clones in the sample, approximately 80% are singletons; the top ten hold 4% to 5.5%. Sequencing was carried out using peripheral blood. The source is a human donor in a cohort sampled during active COVID-19. This chain links TRBV27 with TRBJ1-5, with no clear D. CDR3 bases: TGTGCCAGCAGTTTAAGCCCCCTCTATAATCAGCCCCAGCATTTT. Translation: CASSLSPLYNQPQHF.